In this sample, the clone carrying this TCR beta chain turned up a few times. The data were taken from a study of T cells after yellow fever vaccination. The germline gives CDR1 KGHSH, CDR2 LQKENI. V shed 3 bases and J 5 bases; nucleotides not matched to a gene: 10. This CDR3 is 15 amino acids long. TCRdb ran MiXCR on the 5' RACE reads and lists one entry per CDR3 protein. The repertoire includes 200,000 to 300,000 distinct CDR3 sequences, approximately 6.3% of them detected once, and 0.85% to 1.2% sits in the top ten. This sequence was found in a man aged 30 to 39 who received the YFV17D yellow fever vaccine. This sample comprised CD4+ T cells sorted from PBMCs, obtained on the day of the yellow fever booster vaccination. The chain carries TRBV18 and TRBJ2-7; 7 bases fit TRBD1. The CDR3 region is CASSPRGGAANEQYF. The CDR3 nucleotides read TGTGCCAGCTCACCGCGAGGGGGCGCAGCCAACGAGCAGTACTTC.